This passage covers 15 T cell receptor beta chains from one sample sequenced in a study of beta chain features in type 1 diabetes. Expressed TCRB transcripts were sequenced because the isolated RNA had all been reverse transcribed beforehand. Measured with immunoSEQ multiplex PCR; TCRdb has only the in-frame clones, and not every one. The sample comprises 300,000 to 400,000 clones, approximately 10% of which are singletons, and about 0.014% rests with the top ten. Material: naive CD4+ T cells from blood. The receptor set was obtained from a woman aged 25 to 45 in good health.

The chain combines TRBV4-3 with TRBJ2-3; 10 bases agree with TRBD1. The CDR3 is 16 residues long. V dropped 2 bases and J dropped 2; count of bases not matched to a gene: 4. From germline, CDR1 is LGHNA and CDR2 YSLEER. The CDR3 here is CASSQLGTGDTDTQYF. CDR3 sequence (DNA): TGCGCCAGCAGCCAACTCGGGACAGGGGACACAGATACGCAGTATTTT.

J is TRBJ2-4 and V is TRBV28; D is ambiguous. Trimming stripped 6 bases from V and 9 bases from J, with 12 bases between. Germline CDR1 is MDHEN and CDR2 is SYDVKM. CDR3 length equals 12 residues. This CDR3 reads CASRPNFAIQYF. In nucleotides, the CDR3 is TGTGCCAGCAGACCAAACTTTGCCATTCAGTACTTC.

This clone was seen a few times. The chain employs TRBV5-5 and TRBJ2-7; 11 nucleotides align to TRBD2. V shed 6 bases, J shed 2 bases, and the junction held 10 bases outside the gene matches. The CDR3 has 16 amino acids. CDR1 and CDR2 (germline): SGHKS, YYEKEE (reference sequence). The DNA for the CDR3 is TGTGCCAGCAATATTGGGACTAGCGGTTCCACCTACGAGCAGTACTTC. Amino acids: CASNIGTSGSTYEQYF.

This clone has a handful of counts. The rearrangement links TRBV4-3 to TRBJ2-7, with 7 bases identical to TRBD2. V was pared by 1 base and J by 5 bases, with 8 bases of the junction left unmatched. The germline V gene encodes CDR1 LGHNA and CDR2 YSLEER. The CDR3 consists of 15 residues. This CDR3 reads CASSQAGTNKDEQYF. The CDR3 nucleotides read TGCGCCAGCAGCCAAGCCGGGACTAATAAGGACGAGCAGTACTTC.

A few counts support this clone. The J gene is TRBJ2-3, the V gene TRBV18; D possibly corresponds to TRBD2 (5 bases). The CDR3 runs 15 residues. The V gene's germline CDR1 is KGHSH and CDR2 LQKENI. Trimming pared 2 bases from V and 5 bases from J, leaving 14 bases between. In DNA, the CDR3 is TGTGCCAGCTCACCAGATGGTAAGAGGGAAGATACGCAGTATTTT. Its protein product is CASSPDGKREDTQYF.

This clone was seen a handful of times. V usage is TRBV18 and J usage is TRBJ2-5, with D unresolved. The V end was cut by 0 bases, the J end by 5 bases, with 13 bases between. The length of the CDR3 is 15 residues. Germline assignment: CDR1 KGHSH and CDR2 LQKENI. Written as DNA, the CDR3 is TGTGCCAGCTCACCACCGGATTCGGGTGGTGAGACCCAGTACTTC. The encoded protein is CASSPPDSGGETQYF.

V usage is TRBV29-1 and J usage is TRBJ2-1; D gene unclear. In germline, CDR1 is SQVTM, CDR2 ANQGSEA. Between the trimmed V and J ends, which lost 2 bases and 0 bases, there was a span of 8 bases. This CDR3 is built from 14 residues. This CDR3 is CSVELGSSYNEQFF. The CDR3 bases are TGCAGCGTTGAACTGGGCAGCTCCTACAATGAGCAGTTCTTC.

This rearrangement joins TRBV27 to TRBJ1-2; TRBD1 agrees at 8 bases. The CDR3 extends over 14 amino acids. The germline CDR1 and CDR2 sequences are MNHEY and SMNVEV (reference sequence). The trim removed 6 bases at V and 5 bases at J, leaving 8 bases unmatched. The CDR3, as DNA: TGTGCCAGCAGCGTGCAGGGGGCAGGGTATGGCTACACCTTC. Residues: CASSVQGAGYGYTF.

In its sample, this clone was seen a few times. The chain is built from TRBV21-1 and TRBJ2-3; the DNA was not compared with TRBD2, the D call given in the table. TRBV21-1 counts as a pseudogene. CDR3 length: 17 residues. The CDR3 DNA follows: TGTGCCAGCAGCACCCTGGGACTAGCGGAAACTACAGATACGCAGTATTTT. It specifies CASSTLGLAETTDTQYF.

CDR3 amino acids: CASSPRTSVEPAKNIQYF. The CDR3 nucleotides read TGTGCCAGCAGCCCAAGGACTAGCGTTGAACCGGCCAAAAACATTCAGTACTTC. The gene calls are TRBV7-2 and TRBJ2-4; 9 bases agree with TRBD2. Per germline, CDR1 SGHTA and CDR2 FQGNSA. The CDR3 sequence is 18 residues long. V lost 5 bases and J lost 1; bases outside the gene matches: 12.

This clone has more than one count but fewer than ten. V gene TRBV19 combines with J gene TRBJ2-7; TRBD1 matches at 9 bases. V lost 3 bases to trimming and J lost 3 bases; unmatched junction nucleotides: 0. The CDR3 loop spans 13 amino acids. The germline CDR1 and CDR2 sequences are LNHDA and SQIVND (reference sequence). The CDR3 DNA follows: TGTGCCAGTAGTATGGACAGGGGCTACGAGCAGTACTTC. It translates to CASSMDRGYEQYF.

The V call is TRBV18, the J call TRBJ2-3, with D possibly matching TRBD2 (5 bases). Trimming removed 3 bases at V and 2 bases at J, with 12 bases between. The CDR3 totals 15 residues. Germline V gene sequence: CDR1 KGHSH, CDR2 LQKENI. In DNA form, the CDR3 reads TGTGCCAGCTCACCGCAGGAGGTAACCACAGATACGCAGTATTTT. Translation: CASSPQEVTTDTQYF.

There are a few counts of this clone. The chain joins TRBV18 to TRBJ2-2; D remains ambiguous. The CDR3 consists of 12 residues. Germline CDR1 and CDR2: KGHSH and LQKENI. Deletions cut 3 bases from V and 5 bases from J, with 4 bases between. The CDR3 DNA is TGTGCCAGCTCACCGAGGACCGGGGAGCTGTTTTTT. It is translated as CASSPRTGELFF.

The gene calls are TRBV6-6 and TRBJ2-1; 8 bases agree with TRBD1. The CDR3 runs 15 residues. The ends lost 2 bases at V and 6 bases at J; junction bases unmatched: 6. In germline, CDR1 is MNHNY, CDR2 SVGAGI (reference sequence). The DNA for the CDR3 is TGTGCCAGCAGTTACCTGGACAGGGTAATCAATGAGCAGTTCTTC. Protein product: CASSYLDRVINEQFF.

Notes on this clone: One end of the junction is discordant with germline, which a read error may explain. CDR3 residues: CASRLTSGGSTDTQYF. The DNA for the CDR3 is TGCGCCAGCCGCTTAACTAGCGGGGGGAGCACAGATACGCAGTATTTT. This chain connects TRBV5-1 to TRBJ2-3; 12 bases line up with TRBD2. CDR1 and CDR2 (germline): SGHRS, YFSETQ. This CDR3 comprises 16 residues.